The sequence of this TCR beta chain was determined in a study of blood T cell repertoires in COVID-19. Overall study: Specimens from acute and convalescent COVID-19 originated in the United States, Italy and Spain. In each case, the material was cDNA or gDNA derived from T cells, B-cell-depleted T cells, or PBMCs.

This clone was counted between two and nine times. Other DNA sequences in this sample translate to the same CDR3. Trimming shortened V by 2 bases and J by 3 bases, and 11 bases separated the two germline ends. The CDR3 contains 15 residues. Germline-derived CDR1 and CDR2 are SGHRS and YFSETQ. Here immunoSEQ multiplex PCR was the method, and the copy in TCRdb shows in-frame clones only, minus some. The sample yields 300,000 to 500,000 clones, approximately 88% seen once. Those who participated ranged in age from about 18 to 89 years and resided in about two dozen US areas. The gene calls are TRBV5-1 and TRBJ1-4; perhaps TRBD1 as D (6 bases). The receptor was derived from a woman aged 30 to 39 with acute COVID-19. The specimen was PBMCs or T cells enriched from blood (not recorded which). CDR3 coding DNA: TGCGCCAGCAGCTTCAGGGGTTTGGCTAATGAAAAACTGTTTTTT. Encoded protein: CASSFRGLANEKLFF.